Below are 26 T cell receptor beta chains sequenced from a single sample in a study of regulatory T cells in long-lasting Graves disease. Time point meaning: persistent/refractory GD, antithyroid drugs over 5 years with positive TRAb. Extracted PBMC RNA gave rise to the TCR library. Both iRepertoire HTBI primers and Arm-PCR of CDR3 regions were used to build the TCR beta libraries. TCRdb processed the multiplex PCR reads anew with MiXCR; each CDR3 protein has one entry. The sample holds about 470,000 distinct CDR3 sequences, around a fifth seen once. Sample: peripheral blood mononuclear cells (PBMCs), taken when the disease was refractory, from a patient treated with antithyroid drugs. All receptors derive from a female donor with Graves disease.

In this sample, this clonotype turned up many times. V usage is TRBV30 and J usage is TRBJ1-4; D unclear. CDR3 size: 11 residues. V was cut by 2 bases and J by 7 bases, with 5 bases left in between. CDR1 and CDR2 (germline): GTSNPN, SVGIG (reference sequence). The CDR3 here is CAWSYSEKLFF. CDR3 nucleotides: TGTGCCTGGAGTTACAGTGAAAAACTGTTTTTT.

The chain has TRBV5-1 and TRBJ2-5; the D is unclear. V was clipped by 1 base and J by 1 base, with 11 bases between them. Germline CDR1 and CDR2: SGHRS and YFSETQ. The CDR3 extends over 15 amino acids. The chain's CDR3 is CASSLYLYSQETQYF. CDR3 nucleotides: TGCGCCAGCAGCTTGTACCTCTATTCCCAAGAGACCCAGTACTTC.

The genes are TRBV10-3 and TRBJ2-1; 11 bases map to TRBD2. This CDR3 spans 17 amino acids. Unmatched junction bases numbered 10, after V lost 4 bases and J lost 5 bases. In germline, CDR1 is ENHRY, CDR2 SYGVKD. CDR3 nucleotide sequence: TGTGCCATCAGTGGCCCGGCCGGGACTAGCGGAAACAATGAGCAGTTCTTC. Encoded protein: CAISGPAGTSGNNEQFF.

This clonotype turned up a few times. Since a much larger clone is just one base distant, this may be a read error. The genes are TRBV7-9 and TRBJ1-5; 8 bases match TRBD1. Unmatched junction bases numbered 3, after V lost 5 bases and J lost 3 bases. Germline-derived CDR1 and CDR2 are SEHNR and FQNEAQ (reference sequence). CDR3 length: 14 residues. The CDR3 is CASSQTGVNQPQHF. The CDR3 DNA sequence: TGTGCCAGCAGCCAGACAGGGGTCAATCAGCCCCAGCATTTT. The full variable domain, completed using reference TRBV7-9 and TRBJ1-5, is DTGVSQNPRHKITKRGQNVTFRCDPISEHNRLYWYRQTLGQGPEFLTYFQNEAQLEKSRLLSDRFSAERPKGSFSTLEIQRTEQGDSAMYLCASSQTGVNQPQHFGDGTRLSIL.

The table lists this clonotype with a few counts. A clone one base away is much larger, so this may be a read error. The rearrangement uses TRBV27 and TRBJ1-1; D gene ambiguous. V lost 8 bases and J 1 base, leaving 14 bases between the germline ends. The CDR3 covers 14 residues. CDR1 MNHEY and CDR2 SMNVEV come from the germline V gene (reference sequence). The CDR3 DNA reads TGTGCCAGCTGGAGAGAGAGATCGAACACTGAAGCTTTCTTT. This translates into CASWRERSNTEAFF.

The sample holds many counts of this clonotype. The genes are TRBV28 and TRBJ2-3; D perhaps matches TRBD1 (5 bases). Germline V gene data show CDR1 as MDHEN and CDR2 as SYDVKM. The length of the CDR3 is 13 residues. Trimming removed 5 bases at V and 3 bases at J, with 9 bases between. The CDR3 region is CASSPDSTDTQYF. The CDR3 DNA is TGTGCCAGCAGTCCCGACAGTACAGATACGCAGTATTTT.

CDR3 sequence: CASSNRGAGVDQPQHF. The CDR3 DNA reads as TGTGCCAGCAGCAATAGGGGCGCAGGGGTCGATCAGCCCCAGCATTTT. The chain combines TRBV7-9 with TRBJ1-5, with a tentative D call TRBD1 (6 bases). CDR1 is SEHNR and CDR2 is FQNEAQ in the germline V gene (reference sequence). This CDR3 comprises 16 residues. V was trimmed by 5 bases and J by 5 bases, leaving 19 bases between them. The full variable domain, completed using reference TRBV7-9 and TRBJ1-5, is DTGVSQNPRHKITKRGQNVTFRCDPISEHNRLYWYRQTLGQGPEFLTYFQNEAQLEKSRLLSDRFSAERPKGSFSTLEIQRTEQGDSAMYLCASSNRGAGVDQPQHFGDGTRLSIL.

With regard to this clonotype: A much larger clone lies one base from this, so it may be a read error. Because it lacks the conserved phenylalanine or tryptophan at the end, this CDR3 is likely a read error. The chain employs TRBV28 and TRBJ2-5; TRBD1 aligns across 8 bases. Unmatched junction bases numbered 6, after V lost 5 bases and J lost 4 bases. The CDR3 consists of 14 residues. The germline V gene has CDR1 MDHEN and CDR2 SYDVKM. Here the CDR3 reads CASSTQTGAETQYS. In nucleotides, the CDR3 is TGTGCCAGCAGTACCCAGACAGGGGCAGAGACCCAGTACTCC.

This rearrangement joins TRBV19 to TRBJ2-7; D not resolved. The length of the CDR3 is 14 residues. Trimming stripped 5 bases from V and 6 bases from J, with 17 bases between. Per germline, CDR1 LNHDA and CDR2 SQIVND (reference sequence). Here the CDR3 DNA reads TGTGCCAGTAGTTTCACGTCTGCGCCCACCGAGCAGTACTTC. This sequence encodes CASSFTSAPTEQYF.

This clonotype was counted many times. V is TRBV6-1 and J is TRBJ1-2; D might be TRBD1 (5 bases). The CDR3 has 17 amino acids. Trimming took 6 bases from V and 0 from J, leaving 20 bases between them. Germline V CDR1 and CDR2: MNHNS, SASEGT. CDR3 residues: CASRGRGTGGPNYGYTF. For the CDR3, the DNA is TGTGCCAGCAGGGGGAGAGGGACCGGGGGACCTAACTATGGCTACACCTTC.

There are many counts of this clonotype. V gene TRBV6-1 combines with J gene TRBJ1-4; D is uncertain. The ends were cut back, 6 bases at V and 0 bases at J, with 5 bases in the middle. Germline CDR1 reads MNHNS; CDR2 reads SASEGT. The CDR3 has 13 amino acids. The CDR3 sequence: CASRTTTNEKLFF. CDR3 sequence (DNA): TGTGCCAGCAGGACAACAACTAATGAAAAACTGTTTTTT.

This clonotype was seen only a few times. The rearrangement links TRBV12-3 or TRBV12-4 to TRBJ2-7, with no clear D. V was shortened by 3 bases and J by 0 bases, with 9 bases between the two germline ends. The CDR3 has 14 residues. Here the CDR3 reads CASSFRAGSYEQYF. CDR3 nucleotides: TGTGCCAGCAGTTTTAGGGCAGGCTCCTACGAGCAGTACTTC.

There are many counts of this clonotype. The chain couples TRBV28 to TRBJ2-2, with D perhaps TRBD1 or TRBD2 (5 bases each). Deletions cut 6 bases from V and 3 bases from J, with 29 bases between. CDR3 length: 20 residues. In germline, CDR1 is MDHEN, CDR2 SYDVKM. CDR3 loop: CASSLPPGTERRKDTGELFF. The CDR3 region has the DNA TGTGCCAGCAGCCTACCTCCGGGGACGGAAAGGCGTAAGGACACCGGGGAGCTGTTTTTT.

This rearrangement joins TRBV20-1 to TRBJ1-1, with D hard to call. The V end was cut by 3 bases, the J end by 10 bases, with 24 bases between. The CDR3 consists of 15 residues. Germline V lookup: CDR1 DFQATT, CDR2 SNEGSKA (reference sequence). This CDR3 is CSARRPGSQSGRAFF. CDR3 nucleotides: TGCAGTGCTAGGCGCCCCGGGTCTCAGAGTGGGAGAGCTTTCTTT.

This clonotype has a count of ten or more. The chain is built from TRBV28 and TRBJ2-7, with 7 bases lining up with TRBD1. Per germline, CDR1 MDHEN and CDR2 SYDVKM. The V gene end was trimmed by 5 bases and the J gene end by 3 bases; junction bases not matched to a gene: 7. The CDR3 is made up of 14 amino acids. The CDR3, as DNA: TGTGCCAGCAGTCTCCCCCGGGACAGCTACGAGCAGTACTTC. Amino acids: CASSLPRDSYEQYF. The full variable domain, its missing parts supplied by reference TRBV28 and TRBJ2-7, is DVKVTQSSRYLVKRTGEKVFLECVQDMDHENMFWYRQDPGLGLRLIYFSYDVKMKEKGDIPEGYSVSREKKERFSLILESASTNQTSMYLCASSLPRDSYEQYFGPGTRLTVT.

This clonotype showed up many times. The CDR3 sequence: CASSLDEVGYGGYTF. CDR3 nucleotides: TGTGCCAGCAGCTTAGATGAAGTCGGGTACGGGGGCTACACCTTC. The rearrangement joins TRBV7-2 to TRBJ1-2, with D unresolved. The CDR3 runs to 15 residues. CDR1 SGHTA and CDR2 FQGNSA come from the germline V gene. The V gene lost 1 base and the J gene lost 8 bases, with 17 bases spanning the gap.

The chain is built from TRBV5-6 and TRBJ2-2, with D hard to call. CDR3 length equals 16 residues. Germline values: CDR1 SGHDT, CDR2 YYEEEE. Trimming cost V 1 base and J 1 base, with 11 bases left between them. The CDR3 bases are TGTGCCAGCAGCTTGCAGGTCCGAGAGAACACCGGGGAGCTGTTTTTT. Its translation is CASSLQVRENTGELFF.

V usage is TRBV7-6 and J usage is TRBJ2-7; 11 bases agree with TRBD2. The CDR3 runs 15 residues. Germline CDR1 SGHVS, CDR2 FNYEAQ. Losses at the gene ends were 1 base for V and 7 bases for J; bases not matched to a gene: 6. CDR3 sequence reads: CASSLGWLAGGEQYF. CDR3 in DNA: TGTGCCAGCAGCTTAGGTTGGCTAGCGGGGGGTGAGCAGTACTTC.

In DNA form, the CDR3 reads TGTGCCAGCAGCGTAGACGGGGGGGACCAAGAGACCCAGTACTTC. Residues: CASSVDGGDQETQYF. The chain carries TRBV9 and TRBJ2-5, with 8 bases matching TRBD2. The CDR3 consists of 15 residues. V was clipped by 0 bases and J by 0 bases; unmatched bases: 1. CDR1 and CDR2 from the germline V gene are SGDLS and YYNGEE.

This clonotype was seen many times. The chain combines TRBV12-3 or TRBV12-4 with TRBJ2-5, with no clear D. The CDR3 is 12 residues long. The V gene lost 1 base and the J gene lost 5 bases, with 5 bases spanning the gap. CDR3 bases: TGTGCCAGCAGTTTAGGAGCGGAGACCCAGTACTTC. Protein sequence: CASSLGAETQYF.

The chain is built from TRBV12-3 or TRBV12-4 and TRBJ2-2, with D perhaps assigned TRBD1 or TRBD2 (6 bases each). Trimming removed 0 bases from V and 5 bases from J, with 13 bases in between. This CDR3 contains 16 residues. CDR3 sequence reads: CASSLALEGGTGELFF. The CDR3 nucleotides read TGTGCCAGCAGTTTAGCGCTAGAGGGGGGTACCGGGGAGCTGTTTTTT.

This clonotype was detected many times. The genes are TRBV11-1 and TRBJ1-1; D is ambiguous. V lost 3 bases, J lost 8 bases, and 10 bases lay in between. The CDR3 covers 12 residues. CDR1 SGHAT and CDR2 FQDESV come from the germline V gene (reference sequence). CDR3 amino acids: CASSLRDKEAFF. The CDR3 DNA reads as TGTGCCAGCAGCTTGAGGGATAAGGAAGCTTTCTTT.

The CDR3: CASSRWTGFGRVSGANVLTF. As DNA, the CDR3 is TGCGCCAGCAGCAGATGGACAGGTTTTGGTAGGGTCTCTGGGGCCAACGTCCTGACTTTC. The rearrangement joins TRBV5-1 to TRBJ2-6; 7 bases map to TRBD1. V lost 4 bases and J lost 0; bases outside the gene matches: 16. The V gene's germline CDR1 is SGHRS and CDR2 YFSETQ. CDR3 length equals 20 residues.

Notes on this clonotype: This is likely an artifact of a read error, given a far larger clone one base away. This sequence joins TRBV25-1 and TRBJ1-5; D possibly corresponds to TRBD1 (5 bases). The CDR3 is made up of 13 amino acids. Germline lookup yields CDR1 MGHDK and CDR2 SYGVNS. The CDR3 nucleotides read TGTGCCAGCAGTTTAGGGGAACACCAGCCCCGGCATTTT. Its translation: CASSLGEHQPRHF.

This clonotype was seen more than once but under ten times. The chain joins TRBV19 to TRBJ1-2; TRBD1 is a possible D gene (5 bases). From germline, CDR1 is LNHDA and CDR2 SQIVND (reference sequence). Trimming shortened V by 3 bases and J by 8 bases, and 10 bases separated the two germline ends. The CDR3 totals 12 residues. CDR3: CASSIAGRGYTF. The CDR3 DNA reads as TGTGCCAGTAGTATCGCAGGGAGAGGCTACACCTTC.

The rearrangement joins TRBV3-1 to TRBJ1-4; TRBD1 might be the D (5 bases). From germline, CDR1 is LGHDT and CDR2 YNNKEL (reference sequence). Trimming shortened V by 1 base and J by 0 bases, and 9 bases separated the two germline ends. CDR3 length equals 16 residues. CDR3 in DNA: TGTGCCAGCAGCCAAGCTTCGGGGGCAACTAATGAAAAACTGTTTTTT. Translation gives CASSQASGATNEKLFF.